Detailed here is one T cell receptor beta chain. Germline CDR1 SGDLS, CDR2 YYNGEE. This CDR3 region has 20 residues. The germline V and J ends were trimmed by 1 base and 10 bases, with 33 bases remaining between them. Profiled with immunoSEQ multiplex PCR; TCRdb holds only in-frame clones, not every one. The sample has roughly 700,000 clones, approximately 88% seen once. The record originates from a study of shared T cell receptors in the human thymus. The same sample was also used in a study of human thymus T cells. This second study says: Resections removed during corrective heart surgery provided the thymus tissue used. An apparent bias in V and J gene usage was seen in thymic and blood repertoires. Overlap was high between thymic repertoires from unrelated individuals, as reported in related research.

The sequencing sample was made of thymocytes. The sequence was collected from a boy in the first two years of life with a congenital heart defect. The chain is built from TRBV9 and TRBJ2-1; D might be TRBD1 (8 bases). The CDR3 sequence is CASSVTGGAAGIPPLSEQFF. DNA for the CDR3: TGTGCCAGCAGCGTAACAGGGGGGGCAGCGGGTATCCCCCCTCTAAGCGAGCAGTTCTTC.